These T cell receptor beta chains were read from a single sample in a study of T cells in narcolepsy. Profiled with immunoSEQ multiplex PCR; TCRdb holds only in-frame clones, not every one. The profile shows just under 30,000 clones, about 90% of them singletons. Sequenced: memory (CD45RA-) CD4+ T cells from blood. Every receptor here comes from a human donor in good health. CDR3s include the opening cysteine and the closing phenylalanine or tryptophan. D genes are given only for firm matches. A row's size may be missing; if present it is once, few, many or a size class.

J gene,clone size,D gene,V gene,CDR3 protein,CDR3 DNA
TRBJ2-3,.,.,TRBV5-5,CASSPGRGLTDTQYF,TGTGCCAGCAGCCCAGGAAGGGGCCTGACAGATACGCAGTATTTT
TRBJ2-6,once,.,TRBV6-1,CASKEGRGANVLTF,TGTGCCAGCAAGGAAGGGAGAGGGGCCAACGTCCTGACTTTC
TRBJ2-1,.,.,TRBV6-5,CASTPILLNEQFF,TGTGCCAGCACCCCAATACTACTCAATGAGCAGTTCTTC
TRBJ1-1,.,.,TRBV10-3,CAISKFGVRPGNTEAFF,TGTGCCATCAGTAAATTCGGGGTAAGACCCGGCAACACTGAAGCTTTCTTT
TRBJ2-7,.,TRBD1,TRBV6-5,CASTGQASYEQYF,TGTGCCAGCACCGGACAGGCCTCCTACGAGCAGTACTTC
TRBJ2-7,.,TRBD2,TRBV7-8,CASSLRGGSPRYEQYF,TGTGCCAGCAGTCTACGGGGGGGTAGCCCCCGCTACGAGCAGTACTTC
TRBJ1-2,.,.,TRBV5-1,CASSLTPGTQANYGYTF,TGCGCCAGCTCACTCACACCGGGGACTCAAGCTAACTATGGCTACACCTTC
TRBJ2-1,.,TRBD2,TRBV7-2,CASSGSGRAINEQFF,TGTGCCAGCAGCGGGAGCGGGAGGGCCATCAATGAGCAGTTCTTC
TRBJ2-2,.,TRBD2,TRBV9,CASSPPGLRTGELFF,TGTGCCAGCAGCCCTCCGGGACTAAGAACCGGGGAGCTGTTTTTT
TRBJ2-5,.,.,TRBV5-6,CASSLFGRPGETQYF,TGTGCCAGCAGCTTATTCGGACGGCCGGGAGAGACCCAGTACTTC
TRBJ2-3,.,.,TRBV27,CASSWQGFTDTQYF,TGTGCCAGCAGTTGGCAGGGTTTCACAGATACGCAGTATTTT
TRBJ2-1,.,.,TRBV11-2,CASSLDGAAGSQFF,TGTGCCAGCAGCTTAGATGGGGCGGCGGGGAGTCAGTTCTTC
TRBJ1-3,.,.,TRBV10-3,CAIIEGFSGNTIYF,TGTGCCATCATCGAGGGATTTTCCGGAAACACCATATATTTT
TRBJ2-1,.,TRBD2,TRBV7-3,CASSPLLAGEQFF,TGTGCCAGCAGCCCCTTACTAGCGGGTGAGCAGTTCTTC
TRBJ1-5,once,TRBD1,TRBV2,CASRGTGLDQPQHF,TGTGCCAGCAGAGGGACAGGACTTGATCAGCCCCAGCATTTT
TRBJ2-1,.,.,TRBV14,CASSEGITQFF,TGTGCCAGCAGTGAAGGTATTACGCAGTTCTTC
TRBJ1-4,.,TRBD1,TRBV28,CASSNPGQGGEKLFF,TGTGCCAGCAGTAACCCGGGACAGGGAGGCGAAAAACTGTTTTTT
TRBJ1-5,.,.,TRBV5-1,CASSLSGYDQPQHF,TGCGCCAGCAGCTTGTCAGGGTATGATCAGCCCCAGCATTTT
TRBJ2-7,.,.,TRBV2,CASRQGSLYEQYF,TGTGCCAGCAGACAGGGTTCACTCTACGAGCAGTACTTC
TRBJ1-5,.,TRBD1,TRBV6-1,CASRPTGGNQPQHF,TGTGCCAGCAGACCCACAGGGGGCAATCAGCCCCAGCATTTT
TRBJ1-2,once,.,TRBV28,CASSRNRVGGYTF,TGTGCCAGCAGTCGCAACAGGGTGGGTGGCTACACCTTC
TRBJ1-1,.,TRBD1,TRBV30,CAWSVRSGTGKNTEAFF,TGTGCCTGGAGTGTACGATCGGGGACAGGAAAGAACACTGAAGCTTTCTTT
TRBJ2-7,.,.,TRBV7-3,CASSLSSDEQYF,TGTGCCAGCAGCCTTTCTAGCGACGAGCAGTACTTC
TRBJ1-1,.,.,TRBV7-9,CASSSNQKPEAFF,TGTGCCAGCAGTTCTAATCAAAAACCCGAAGCTTTCTTT
TRBJ1-5,.,.,TRBV18,CASSHKENQPQHF,TGTGCCAGCTCACACAAAGAAAATCAGCCCCAGCATTTT
TRBJ2-5,.,.,TRBV5-1,CASSLQETQYF,TGCGCCAGCAGCTTACAAGAGACCCAGTACTTC
TRBJ1-1,.,TRBD1,TRBV29-1,CSVERTGAITEAFF,TGCAGCGTTGAGAGGACAGGCGCAATCACTGAAGCTTTCTTT
TRBJ1-2,once,.,TRBV29-1,CNVVLPPYGYTF,TGCAACGTGGTCCTCCCCCCCTATGGCTACACCTTC
TRBJ1-2,few,.,TRBV2,CASREQGPSYGYTF,TGTGCCAGCAGAGAACAGGGTCCCTCCTATGGCTACACCTTC
TRBJ1-5,.,TRBD1,TRBV10-3,CAISVGDSYSNQPQHF,TGTGCCATCAGTGTTGGGGACAGCTATAGCAATCAGCCCCAGCATTTT
TRBJ1-1,.,.,TRBV7-2,CASSLDNRNTEAFF,TGTGCCAGCAGCTTAGATAACAGGAACACTGAAGCTTTCTTT
TRBJ2-5,few,.,TRBV27,CASSFWGEETRYF,TGTGCCAGCAGTTTTTGGGGGGAAGAGACCCGGTACTTC
TRBJ2-3,.,TRBD2,TRBV5-1,CASSPLAGTDTQYF,TGCGCCAGCAGCCCCTTAGCGGGGACAGATACGCAGTATTTT
TRBJ2-2,.,.,TRBV2,CASSDDGRQENTGELFF,TGTGCCAGCAGTGATGATGGCCGACAGGAGAACACCGGGGAGCTGTTTTTT
TRBJ2-7,.,.,TRBV27,CASSSRGGDVPYEQYF,TGTGCCAGCAGTTCGAGGGGGGGGGACGTCCCCTACGAGCAGTACTTC
TRBJ2-1,once,.,TRBV28,CASSLLGRTSVGEQFF,TGTGCCAGCAGTTTATTGGGCCGAACTAGTGTCGGTGAGCAGTTCTTC
TRBJ1-4,.,TRBD1,TRBV5-6,CASSSAGTGVEKLFF,TGTGCCAGCAGCTCAGCCGGGACAGGGGTTGAAAAACTGTTTTTT
TRBJ2-3,.,.,TRBV2,CASSGERWDTQYF,TGTGCCAGCAGTGGGGAGAGGTGGGATACGCAGTATTTT
TRBJ1-1,.,.,TRBV6-4,CASRLLDGNTEAFF,TGTGCCAGCAGACTCCTCGACGGGAACACTGAAGCTTTCTTT
TRBJ2-1,few,TRBD2,TRBV6-6,CASRERGGVGEQFF,TGTGCCAGCAGAGAGCGGGGGGGCGTAGGCGAGCAGTTCTTC
TRBJ1-5,.,TRBD1,TRBV19,CASSHRGVDNNQPQHF,TGTGCCAGTAGTCACAGGGGAGTTGACAACAATCAGCCCCAGCATTTT
TRBJ2-2,.,.,TRBV7-3,CASSPTRSPGELFF,TGTGCCAGCAGCCCGACAAGGTCCCCCGGGGAGCTGTTTTTT
TRBJ1-3,.,TRBD1,TRBV11-3,CASSLGTGAGNTIYF,TGTGCCAGCAGCCTCGGGACAGGGGCTGGAAACACCATATATTTT
TRBJ1-2,.,.,TRBV19,CASSIAYRDSYGYTF,TGTGCCAGTAGTATAGCGTACAGGGATAGCTATGGCTACACCTTC
TRBJ1-4,.,.,TRBV7-9,CASSAGQAVNEKLFF,TGTGCCAGCAGCGCTGGCCAGGCGGTAAATGAAAAACTGTTTTTT
TRBJ2-7,.,TRBD1,TRBV14,CASSQDHVQGALYEQYF,TGTGCCAGCAGCCAAGACCATGTGCAGGGGGCCCTTTACGAGCAGTACTTC
TRBJ1-3,.,.,TRBV5-8,CASSFLSGRGNTIYF,TGTGCCAGCAGCTTTTTGTCAGGGAGGGGAAACACCATATATTTT
TRBJ1-5,.,.,TRBV7-5,CARSLYGGRNTPQHF,TGTGCCAGAAGCTTATATGGGGGGCGGAATACCCCCCAGCATTTT
TRBJ1-1,.,.,TRBV25-1,CASSAPGDEGTEAFF,TGTGCCAGCAGTGCACCAGGGGATGAGGGCACTGAAGCTTTCTTT
TRBJ1-5,.,TRBD1,TRBV30,CAWRDRDSDNQPQHF,TGTGCCTGGAGGGACAGGGATAGTGACAATCAGCCCCAGCATTTT
TRBJ1-1,once,.,TRBV30,CAWSSRAMNTEAFF,TGTGCCTGGAGTTCCAGGGCAATGAACACTGAAGCTTTCTTT
TRBJ2-3,.,TRBD2,TRBV18,CASSPPWVAGPSTDTQYF,TGTGCCAGCTCACCACCCTGGGTAGCGGGCCCCAGCACAGATACGCAGTATTTT
TRBJ1-1,few,TRBD1,TRBV7-9,CASSRGGLNTEAFF,TGTGCCAGCAGCAGAGGGGGCCTGAACACTGAAGCTTTCTTT
TRBJ1-1,.,TRBD1,TRBV5-1,CASSKDPGQGYTEAFF,TGCGCCAGCAGCAAAGATCCGGGACAGGGGTACACTGAAGCTTTCTTT
TRBJ2-3,.,.,TRBV5-1,CASSLAGRFQDTQYF,TGCGCCAGCAGCTTGGCAGGGCGTTTCCAAGATACGCAGTATTTT
TRBJ2-1,once,.,TRBV7-8,CASSYTGRSTSNEQFF,TGTGCCAGCAGCTATACAGGGAGGAGTACATCAAATGAGCAGTTCTTC
TRBJ2-5,.,.,TRBV4-1,CASSQVGARQETQYF,TGCGCCAGCAGCCAAGTTGGGGCTAGACAAGAGACCCAGTACTTC
TRBJ2-2,.,.,TRBV9,CASSVLGDRSYTGELFF,TGTGCCAGCAGCGTTTTAGGCGACAGGAGCTACACCGGGGAGCTGTTTTTT
TRBJ1-1,once,.,TRBV29-1,CSVEVVANTEAFF,TGCAGCGTTGAGGTCGTAGCGAACACTGAAGCTTTCTTT
TRBJ2-7,.,.,TRBV30,CAWSVNEQYF,TGTGCCTGGAGTGTGAACGAGCAGTACTTC